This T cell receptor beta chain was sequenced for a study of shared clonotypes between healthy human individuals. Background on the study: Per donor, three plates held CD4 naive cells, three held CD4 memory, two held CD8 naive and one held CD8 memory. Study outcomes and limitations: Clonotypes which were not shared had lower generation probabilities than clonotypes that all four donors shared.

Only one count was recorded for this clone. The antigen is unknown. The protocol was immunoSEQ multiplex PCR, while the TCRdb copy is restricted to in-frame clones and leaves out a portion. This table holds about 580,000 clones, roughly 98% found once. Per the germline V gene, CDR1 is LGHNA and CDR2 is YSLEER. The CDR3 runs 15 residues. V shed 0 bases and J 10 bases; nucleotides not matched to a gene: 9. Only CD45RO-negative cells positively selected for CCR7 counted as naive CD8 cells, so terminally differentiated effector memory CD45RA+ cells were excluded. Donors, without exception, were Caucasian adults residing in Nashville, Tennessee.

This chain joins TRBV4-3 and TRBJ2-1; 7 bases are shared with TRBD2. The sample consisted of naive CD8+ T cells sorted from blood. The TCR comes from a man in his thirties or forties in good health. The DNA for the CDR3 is TGCGCCAGCAGCCAAGAAGTTCTAGCGGTCGCAGAGCAGTTCTTC. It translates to CASSQEVLAVAEQFF.